Sequencing of this TCR beta chain was carried out in a study of radiation and T cells in renal cell carcinoma. Study-wide results and caveats: In blood, top tumor clones expanded by 2 weeks, shrinking by 4.

Sample time point: blood 2 weeks post-SBRT. Specified treatment: 15 Gy SBRT to primary tumor, nephrectomy 4 weeks later. Blood was sampled at baseline, 2 weeks and 4 weeks after SBRT. The tumor was a clear cell renal cell carcinoma. In regard to this clone: What it binds is not known.

Germline CDR1 is SGHAT and CDR2 is FQNNGV. There are 13 residues in the CDR3. The V end lost 7 bases, the J end lost 2 bases, and 10 bases lay between the germline ends. Measured with immunoSEQ multiplex PCR; TCRdb has only the in-frame clones, and not every one. The table lists around 130,000 clones, about 81% of them singletons. Source: blood, taken from a patient whose treatment included radiotherapy and nephrectomy. The source of this sequence is an older woman with renal cell carcinoma. The rearrangement uses TRBV11-2 and TRBJ2-3, with a weak D call TRBD2 (5 bases). In DNA form, the CDR3 reads TGTGCCAGCACCCCGGGATTCACAGATACGCAGTATTTT. Translating it yields CASTPGFTDTQYF.